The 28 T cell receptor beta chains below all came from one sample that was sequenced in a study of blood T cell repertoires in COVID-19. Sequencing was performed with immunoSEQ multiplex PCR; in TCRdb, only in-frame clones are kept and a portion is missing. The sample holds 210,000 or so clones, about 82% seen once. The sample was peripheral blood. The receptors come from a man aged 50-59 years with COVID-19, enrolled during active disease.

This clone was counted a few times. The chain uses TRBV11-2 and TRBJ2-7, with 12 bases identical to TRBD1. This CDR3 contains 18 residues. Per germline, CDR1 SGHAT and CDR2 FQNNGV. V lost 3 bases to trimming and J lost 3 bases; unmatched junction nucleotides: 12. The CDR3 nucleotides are TGTGCCAGCAGCTTTACTTACTCGGGACAGGGGGCTCGCTACGAGCAGTACTTC. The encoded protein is CASSFTYSGQGARYEQYF.

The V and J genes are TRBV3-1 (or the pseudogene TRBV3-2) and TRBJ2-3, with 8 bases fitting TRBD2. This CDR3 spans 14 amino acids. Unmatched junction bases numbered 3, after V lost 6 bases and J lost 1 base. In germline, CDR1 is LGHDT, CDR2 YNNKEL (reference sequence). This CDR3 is CASRPGGGTDTQYF. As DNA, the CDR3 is TGTGCCAGCAGACCGGGGGGGGGCACAGATACGCAGTATTTT.

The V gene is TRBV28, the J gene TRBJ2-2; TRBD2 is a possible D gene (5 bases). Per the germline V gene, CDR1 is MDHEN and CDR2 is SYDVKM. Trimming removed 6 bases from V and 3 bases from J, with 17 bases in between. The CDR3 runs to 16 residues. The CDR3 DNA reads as TGTGCCAGCAGCCTTCAGAGGGCTTGGGACACCGGGGAGCTGTTTTTT. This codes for CASSLQRAWDTGELFF.

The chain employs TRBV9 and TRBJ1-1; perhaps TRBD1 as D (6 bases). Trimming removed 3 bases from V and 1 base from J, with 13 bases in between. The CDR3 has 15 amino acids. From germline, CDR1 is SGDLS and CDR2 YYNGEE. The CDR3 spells CASSDHREANTEAFF. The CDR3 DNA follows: TGTGCCAGCAGCGACCACAGGGAAGCGAACACTGAAGCTTTCTTT.

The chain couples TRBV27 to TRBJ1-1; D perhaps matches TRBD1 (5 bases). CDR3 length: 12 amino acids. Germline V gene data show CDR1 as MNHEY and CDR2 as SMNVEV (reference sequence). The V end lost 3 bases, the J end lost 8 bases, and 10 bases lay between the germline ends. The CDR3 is CASSFHGGEAFF. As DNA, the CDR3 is TGTGCCAGCAGTTTTCACGGGGGAGAAGCTTTCTTT.

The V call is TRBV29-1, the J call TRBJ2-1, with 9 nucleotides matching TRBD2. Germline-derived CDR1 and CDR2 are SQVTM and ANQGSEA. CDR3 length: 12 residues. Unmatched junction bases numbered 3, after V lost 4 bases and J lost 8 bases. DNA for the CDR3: TGCAGCGTTGGCGGGGGGGCGTATGAGCAGTTCTTC. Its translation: CSVGGGAYEQFF.

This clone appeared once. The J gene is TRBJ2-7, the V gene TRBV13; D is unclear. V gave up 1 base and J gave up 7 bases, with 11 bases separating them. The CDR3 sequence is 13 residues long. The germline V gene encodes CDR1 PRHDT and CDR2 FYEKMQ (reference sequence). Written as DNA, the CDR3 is TGTGCCAGCAGCTTAGTTTCGGGTAAAGAGCAGTACTTC. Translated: CASSLVSGKEQYF.

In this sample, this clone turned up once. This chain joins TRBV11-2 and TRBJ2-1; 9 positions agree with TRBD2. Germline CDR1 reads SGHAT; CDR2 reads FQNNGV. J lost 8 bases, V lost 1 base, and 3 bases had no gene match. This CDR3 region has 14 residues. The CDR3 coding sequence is TGTGCCAGCAGCTTAGGCGGGGGGGCCTATGAGCAGTTCTTC. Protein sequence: CASSLGGGAYEQFF.

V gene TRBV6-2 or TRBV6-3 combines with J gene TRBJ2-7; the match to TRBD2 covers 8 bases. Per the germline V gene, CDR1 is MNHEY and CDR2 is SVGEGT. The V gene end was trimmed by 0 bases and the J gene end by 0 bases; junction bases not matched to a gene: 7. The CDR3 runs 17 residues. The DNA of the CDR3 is TGTGCCAGCAGTTACTCGAGGCGGGGGGAAATCTCCTACGAGCAGTACTTC. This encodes CASSYSRRGEISYEQYF.

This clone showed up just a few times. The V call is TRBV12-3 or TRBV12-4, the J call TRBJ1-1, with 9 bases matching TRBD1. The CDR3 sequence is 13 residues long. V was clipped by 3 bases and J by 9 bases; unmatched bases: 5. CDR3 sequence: CASSLLGTGQAFF. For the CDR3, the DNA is TGTGCCAGCAGTTTGCTCGGGACAGGGCAAGCTTTCTTT.

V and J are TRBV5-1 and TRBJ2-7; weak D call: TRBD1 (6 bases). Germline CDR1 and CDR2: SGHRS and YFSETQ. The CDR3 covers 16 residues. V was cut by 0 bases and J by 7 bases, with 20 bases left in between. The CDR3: CASSLEGRGPGEEQYF. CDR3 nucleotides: TGCGCCAGCAGCTTGGAGGGCAGGGGACCCGGTGAGGAGCAGTACTTC.

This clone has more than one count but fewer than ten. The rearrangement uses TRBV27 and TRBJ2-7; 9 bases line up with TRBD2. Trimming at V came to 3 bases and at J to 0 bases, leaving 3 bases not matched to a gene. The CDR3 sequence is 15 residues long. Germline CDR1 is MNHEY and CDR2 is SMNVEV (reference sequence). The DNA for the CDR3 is TGTGCCAGCAGTTTTCTAGCGGGGAGCTCCTACGAGCAGTACTTC. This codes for CASSFLAGSSYEQYF.

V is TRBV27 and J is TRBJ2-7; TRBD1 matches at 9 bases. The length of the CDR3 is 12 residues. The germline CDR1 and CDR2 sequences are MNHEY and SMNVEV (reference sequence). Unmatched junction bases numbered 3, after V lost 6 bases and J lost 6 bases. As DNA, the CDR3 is TGTGCCAGCAGCCGGACAGGGGTCGAGCAGTACTTC. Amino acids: CASSRTGVEQYF.

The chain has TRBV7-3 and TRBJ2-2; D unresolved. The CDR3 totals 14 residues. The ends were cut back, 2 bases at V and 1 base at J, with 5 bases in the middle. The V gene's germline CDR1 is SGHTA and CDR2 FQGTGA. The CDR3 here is CASSLLLNTGELFF. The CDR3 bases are TGTGCCAGCAGCTTATTACTGAACACCGGGGAGCTGTTTTTT.

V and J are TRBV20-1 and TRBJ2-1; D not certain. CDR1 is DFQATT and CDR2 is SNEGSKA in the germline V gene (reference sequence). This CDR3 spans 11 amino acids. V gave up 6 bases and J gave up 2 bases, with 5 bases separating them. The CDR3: CSAQTYNEQFF. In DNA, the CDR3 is TGCAGTGCACAAACCTACAATGAGCAGTTCTTC.

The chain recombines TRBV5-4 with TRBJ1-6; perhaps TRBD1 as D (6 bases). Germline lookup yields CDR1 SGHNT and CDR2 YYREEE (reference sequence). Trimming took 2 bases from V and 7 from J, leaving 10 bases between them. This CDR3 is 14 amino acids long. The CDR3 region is CASSFDRYNSPLHF. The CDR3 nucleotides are TGTGCCAGCAGCTTCGACAGGTACAATTCACCCCTCCACTTT.

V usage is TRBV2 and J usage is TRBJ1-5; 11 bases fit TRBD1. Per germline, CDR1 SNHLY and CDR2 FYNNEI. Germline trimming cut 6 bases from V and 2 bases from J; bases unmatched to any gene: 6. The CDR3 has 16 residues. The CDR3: CASSSGTGGGNQPQHF. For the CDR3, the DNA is TGTGCCAGCAGCTCCGGGACAGGGGGAGGCAATCAGCCCCAGCATTTT. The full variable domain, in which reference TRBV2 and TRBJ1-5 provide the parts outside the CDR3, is EPEVTQTPSHQVTQMGQEVILRCVPISNHLYFYWYRQILGQKVEFLVSFYNNEISEKSEIFDDQFSVERPDGSNFTLKIRSTKLEDSAMYFCASSSGTGGGNQPQHFGDGTRLSIL.

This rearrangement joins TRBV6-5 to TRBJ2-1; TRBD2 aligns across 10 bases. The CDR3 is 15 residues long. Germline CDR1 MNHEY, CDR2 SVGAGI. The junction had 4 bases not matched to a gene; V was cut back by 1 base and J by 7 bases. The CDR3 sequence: CASSYFVAGGNEQFF. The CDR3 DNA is TGTGCCAGCAGTTACTTTGTAGCGGGGGGTAATGAGCAGTTCTTC.

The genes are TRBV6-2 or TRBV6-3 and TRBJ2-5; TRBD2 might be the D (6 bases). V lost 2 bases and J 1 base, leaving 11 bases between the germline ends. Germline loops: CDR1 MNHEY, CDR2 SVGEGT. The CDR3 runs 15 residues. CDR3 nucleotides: TGTGCCAGCAGTTACGGAGGGGCGTTCCAAGAGACCCAGTACTTC. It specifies CASSYGGAFQETQYF.

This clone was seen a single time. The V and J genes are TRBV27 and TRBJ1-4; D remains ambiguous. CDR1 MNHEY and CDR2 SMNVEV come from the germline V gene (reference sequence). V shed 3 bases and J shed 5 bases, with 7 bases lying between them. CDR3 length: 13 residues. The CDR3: CASSFSQNEKLFF. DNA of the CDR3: TGTGCCAGCAGTTTTTCACAGAATGAAAAACTGTTTTTT. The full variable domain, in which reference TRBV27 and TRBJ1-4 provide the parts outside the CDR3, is EAQVTQNPRYLITVTGKKLTVTCSQNMNHEYMSWYRQDPGLGLRQIYYSMNVEVTDKGDVPEGYKVSRKEKRNFPLILESPSPNQTSLYFCASSFSQNEKLFFGSGTQLSVL.

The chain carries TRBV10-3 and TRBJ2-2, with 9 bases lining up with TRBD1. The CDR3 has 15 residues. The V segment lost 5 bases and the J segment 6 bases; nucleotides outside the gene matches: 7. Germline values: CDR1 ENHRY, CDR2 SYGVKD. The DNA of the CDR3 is TGTGCCATCAGTCCCGGACAGGGGTCGTCCGGGGAGCTGTTTTTT. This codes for CAISPGQGSSGELFF.

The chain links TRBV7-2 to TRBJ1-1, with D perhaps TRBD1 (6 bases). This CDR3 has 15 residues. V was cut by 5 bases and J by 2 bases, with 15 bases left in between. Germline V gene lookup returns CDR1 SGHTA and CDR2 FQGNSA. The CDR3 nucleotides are TGTGCCAGCAGCACCCAGACAGGCCACAACACTGAAGCTTTCTTT. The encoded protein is CASSTQTGHNTEAFF.

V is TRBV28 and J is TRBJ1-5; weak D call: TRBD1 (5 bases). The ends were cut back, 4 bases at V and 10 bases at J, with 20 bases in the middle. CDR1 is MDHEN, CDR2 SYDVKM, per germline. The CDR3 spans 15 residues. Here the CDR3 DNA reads TGTGCCAGCAGTTCCCCAGTAGTCGGACACTCACCCCAGCATTTT. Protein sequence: CASSSPVVGHSPQHF. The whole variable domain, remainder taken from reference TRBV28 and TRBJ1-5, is DVKVTQSSRYLVKRTGEKVFLECVQDMDHENMFWYRQDPGLGLRLIYFSYDVKMKEKGDIPEGYSVSREKKERFSLILESASTNQTSMYLCASSSPVVGHSPQHFGDGTRLSIL.

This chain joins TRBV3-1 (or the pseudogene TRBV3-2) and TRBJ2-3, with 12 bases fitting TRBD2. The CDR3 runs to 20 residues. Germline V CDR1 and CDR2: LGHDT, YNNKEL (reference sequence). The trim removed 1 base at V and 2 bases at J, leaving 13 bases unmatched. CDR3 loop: CASSQVPLAGGPFFTDTQYF. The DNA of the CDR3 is TGTGCCAGCAGCCAAGTACCCCTAGCGGGGGGGCCCTTTTTCACAGATACGCAGTATTTT.

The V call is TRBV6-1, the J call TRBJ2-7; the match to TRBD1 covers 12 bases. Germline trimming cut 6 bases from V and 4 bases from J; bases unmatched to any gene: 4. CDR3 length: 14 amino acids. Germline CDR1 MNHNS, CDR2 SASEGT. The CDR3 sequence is CASRPGQGAYEQYF. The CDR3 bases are TGTGCCAGCAGGCCGGGACAGGGGGCGTACGAGCAGTACTTC.

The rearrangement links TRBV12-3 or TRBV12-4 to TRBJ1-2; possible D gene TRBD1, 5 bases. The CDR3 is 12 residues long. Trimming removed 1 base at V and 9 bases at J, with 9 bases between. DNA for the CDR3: TGTGCCAGCAGTTTAGGGGGCAATAGCTACACCTTC. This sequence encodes CASSLGGNSYTF.

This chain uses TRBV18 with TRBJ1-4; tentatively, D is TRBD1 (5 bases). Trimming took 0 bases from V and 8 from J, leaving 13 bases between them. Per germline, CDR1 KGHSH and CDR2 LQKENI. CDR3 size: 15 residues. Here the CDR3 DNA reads TGTGCCAGCTCACCACCGTCAGGGCTTGGGGAAAAACTGTTTTTT. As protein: CASSPPSGLGEKLFF.

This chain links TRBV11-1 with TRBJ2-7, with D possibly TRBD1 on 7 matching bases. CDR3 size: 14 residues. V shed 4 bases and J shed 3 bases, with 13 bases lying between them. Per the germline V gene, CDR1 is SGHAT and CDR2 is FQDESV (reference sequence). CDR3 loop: CASSSRQGGYEQYF. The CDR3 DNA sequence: TGTGCCAGCAGCTCCCGTCAGGGGGGCTACGAGCAGTACTTC.